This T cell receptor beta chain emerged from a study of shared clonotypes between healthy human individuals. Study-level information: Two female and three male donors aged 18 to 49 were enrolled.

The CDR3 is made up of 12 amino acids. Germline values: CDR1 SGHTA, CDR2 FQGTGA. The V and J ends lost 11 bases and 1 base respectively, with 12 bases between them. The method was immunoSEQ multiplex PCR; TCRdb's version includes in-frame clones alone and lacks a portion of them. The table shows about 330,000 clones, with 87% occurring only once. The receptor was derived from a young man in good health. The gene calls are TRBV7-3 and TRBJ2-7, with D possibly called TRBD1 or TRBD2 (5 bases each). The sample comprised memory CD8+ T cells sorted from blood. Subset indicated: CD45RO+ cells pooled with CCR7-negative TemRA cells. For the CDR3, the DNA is TGTGCCCCAGGGTGGAGGTCCTACGAGCAGTACTTC. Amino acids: CAPGWRSYEQYF. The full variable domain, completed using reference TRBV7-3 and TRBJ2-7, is GAGVSQTPSNKVTEKGKYVELRCDPISGHTALYWYRQSLGQGPEFLIYFQGTGAADDSGLPNDRFFAVRPEGSVSTLKIQRTERGDSAVYLCAPGWRSYEQYFGPGTRLTVT.